This T cell receptor beta chain came from a study of blood T cells in healthy people across ages. General study results and limits: CMV infection status of these donors was not known.

The CDR3 is 11 residues long. The germline V gene encodes CDR1 KGHDR and CDR2 SFDVKD. The V end lost 9 bases, the J end lost 2 bases, and 5 bases lay between the germline ends. Combining a sample-barcoded 5' primer with a J-beta primer mix, a second PCR ran for about 7 to 11 cycles. Each of the cDNA molecules was tagged by a template-switch adaptor with 12 random nucleotides. TCRdb recomputed calls from the 5' RACE reads with MiXCR, one row per CDR3 protein. The sample has roughly 2 million distinct CDR3 sequences, roughly 50% seen once; the top ten hold 2.1%. In regard to this clonotype: Its cognate antigen is unknown.

This chain uses TRBV24-1 with TRBJ2-3; D unclear. This sequence originates from a woman aged 35 to 49 in good health. Material for sequencing was blood. The CDR3 DNA reads as TGTGCCACCTGGCACACAGATACGCAGTATTTT. This encodes CATWHTDTQYF.